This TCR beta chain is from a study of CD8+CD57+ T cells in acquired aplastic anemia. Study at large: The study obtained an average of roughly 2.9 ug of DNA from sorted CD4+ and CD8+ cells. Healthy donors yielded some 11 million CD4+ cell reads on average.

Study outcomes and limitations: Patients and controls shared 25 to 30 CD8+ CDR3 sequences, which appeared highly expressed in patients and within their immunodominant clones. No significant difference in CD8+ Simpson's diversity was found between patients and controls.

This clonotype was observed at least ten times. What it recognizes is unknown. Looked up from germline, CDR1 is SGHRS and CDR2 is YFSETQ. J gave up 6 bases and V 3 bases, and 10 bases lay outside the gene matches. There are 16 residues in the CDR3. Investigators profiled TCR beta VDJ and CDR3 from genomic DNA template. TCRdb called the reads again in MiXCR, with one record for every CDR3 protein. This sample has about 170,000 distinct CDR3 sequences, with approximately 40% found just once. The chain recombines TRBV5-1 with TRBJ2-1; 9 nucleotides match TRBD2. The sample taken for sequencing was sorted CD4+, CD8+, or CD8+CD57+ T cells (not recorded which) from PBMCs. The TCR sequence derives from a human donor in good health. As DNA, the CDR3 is TGCGCCAGCAGCTACTTAGCGGGAGACCCGGCCAATGAGCAGTTCTTC. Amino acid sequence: CASSYLAGDPANEQFF.